The 25 T cell receptor beta chains below all came from one sample that was sequenced in a study of response to subunit inactivated influenza vaccine. TCRdb redid the calling of the RT-PCR reads with MiXCR, one entry per CDR3 protein. The sample consists of about 480,000 distinct CDR3 sequences, approximately 10% of them appearing once. The material sequenced was PBMCs from blood, taken around seven weeks after vaccination. These receptors were obtained from a man between 45 and 60 years old who received an inactivated influenza vaccine.

This clonotype has just a few counts. The chain combines TRBV10-2 with TRBJ1-2, with unresolved D. The CDR3 runs 13 residues. Looked up from germline, CDR1 is WSHSY and CDR2 is SAAADI. Trimming cost V 2 bases and J 1 base, with 5 bases left between them. The CDR3 protein is CASSESFNYGYTF. The CDR3, as DNA: TGCGCCAGCAGTGAGAGCTTTAACTATGGCTACACCTTC.

This clonotype appeared many times. The chain has TRBV12-3 or TRBV12-4 and TRBJ2-2, with D uncertain. The CDR3 consists of 11 residues. Trimming cost V 7 bases and J 6 bases, with 6 bases left between them. The CDR3 protein is CASTRAGELFF. The CDR3, as DNA: TGTGCCAGCACGCGTGCCGGGGAGCTGTTTTTT.

V usage is TRBV20-1 and J usage is TRBJ2-5; 7 nucleotides agree with TRBD1. Germline assignment: CDR1 DFQATT and CDR2 SNEGSKA (reference sequence). The CDR3 covers 14 residues. Unmatched junction bases numbered 11, after V lost 6 bases and J lost 4 bases. CDR3 loop: CSAFRGGAGETQYF. The CDR3 DNA follows: TGCAGTGCCTTCCGAGGGGGCGCGGGAGAGACCCAGTACTTC.

This chain uses TRBV6-1 with TRBJ2-5, with D perhaps matching TRBD2 (5 bases). CDR1 is MNHNS and CDR2 is SASEGT in the germline V gene. The CDR3 has 14 amino acids. Trimming pared 6 bases from V and 5 bases from J, leaving 16 bases between. In DNA form, the CDR3 reads TGTGCCAGCAGCGGAGGCCTCTTGCGGGAGACCCAGTACTTC. It encodes CASSGGLLRETQYF.

V gene TRBV15 combines with J gene TRBJ1-2; D call uncertain. The ends were cut back, 4 bases at V and 5 bases at J, with 8 bases in the middle. Germline loops: CDR1 LNHNV, CDR2 YYDKDF (reference sequence). The CDR3 is 12 amino acids. The CDR3 coding sequence is TGTGCCACCAGCAAAGACGGATATGGCTACACCTTC. It encodes CATSKDGYGYTF. Drawing the rest from reference TRBV15 and TRBJ1-2, the complete variable domain is DAMVIQNPRYQVTQFGKPVTLSCSQTLNHNVMYWYQQKSSQAPKLLFHYYDKDFNNEADTPDNFQSRRPNTSFCFLDIRSPGLGDTAMYLCATSKDGYGYTFGSGTRLTVV.

A few counts support this clonotype. The chain carries TRBV24-1 and TRBJ1-1; D not resolved. Looked up from germline, CDR1 is KGHDR and CDR2 is SFDVKD. The CDR3 length is 12 residues. The germline V and J ends were trimmed by 5 bases and 3 bases, with 6 bases remaining between them. The CDR3, as DNA: TGTGCCACCAGTGGCACCTACACTGAAGCTTTCTTT. Its translation is CATSGTYTEAFF.

The chain is built from TRBV29-1 and TRBJ2-1; 8 bases map to TRBD1. V dropped 0 bases and J dropped 4; count of bases not matched to a gene: 11. Germline assignment: CDR1 SQVTM and CDR2 ANQGSEA. This CDR3 has 17 amino acids. The CDR3 region has the DNA TGCAGCGTTGAAGATCTGCCGGGACAGGCGATATACAATGAGCAGTTCTTC. This encodes CSVEDLPGQAIYNEQFF.

This clonotype appeared a few times. The J gene is TRBJ2-5, the V gene TRBV11-2; 8 nucleotides match TRBD1. Germline CDR1 and CDR2: SGHAT and FQNNGV. The CDR3 runs to 15 residues. Trimming at V came to 4 bases and at J to 5 bases, leaving 9 bases not matched to a gene. CDR3 amino acids: CASSSDRGSWETQYF. The CDR3 bases are TGTGCCAGCAGCTCCGACAGGGGCTCATGGGAGACCCAGTACTTC. The full variable domain, its missing parts supplied by reference TRBV11-2 and TRBJ2-5, is EAGVAQSPRYKIIEKRQSVAFWCNPISGHATLYWYQQILGQGPKLLIQFQNNGVVDDSQLPKDRFSAERLKGVDSTLKIQPAKLEDSAVYLCASSSDRGSWETQYFGPGTRLLVL.

This clonotype was observed a handful of times. The rearrangement uses TRBV15 and TRBJ2-1, with D maybe TRBD2 (5 bases). The CDR3 covers 15 residues. The germline V gene encodes CDR1 LNHNV and CDR2 YYDKDF (reference sequence). Trimming removed 3 bases from V and 7 bases from J, with 16 bases in between. The chain's CDR3 is CATSRLGGFRNEQFF. The CDR3 nucleotides read TGTGCCACCAGCAGGCTCGGCGGGTTTCGGAATGAGCAGTTCTTC.

The chain joins TRBV5-6 to TRBJ2-5, with a possible D match to TRBD2 (7 bases). V lost 5 bases and J lost 5, with 13 bases in between. CDR3 length: 13 amino acids. Germline values: CDR1 SGHDT, CDR2 YYEEEE. CDR3 region: CASSRGGGETQYF. The CDR3 nucleotides are TGTGCCAGCAGTCGGGGAGGGGGTGAGACCCAGTACTTC.

This clonotype has just a few counts. The rearrangement links TRBV7-9 to TRBJ1-1; D not resolved. The CDR3 loop spans 16 amino acids. V was clipped by 5 bases and J by 0 bases, with 16 bases between them. Germline CDR1 SEHNR, CDR2 FQNEAQ (reference sequence). As DNA, the CDR3 is TGTGCCAGCAGCCCAAAGGGCACCCTAATGAACACTGAAGCTTTCTTT. It codes for CASSPKGTLMNTEAFF.

The rearrangement uses TRBV24-1 and TRBJ2-2; D is undetermined. From germline, CDR1 is KGHDR and CDR2 SFDVKD. CDR3 length equals 13 residues. V was cut by 0 bases and J by 5 bases, with 3 bases left in between. DNA for the CDR3: TGTGCCACCAGTGATTTGGGAACCGGGGAGCTGTTTTTT. Amino acid sequence: CATSDLGTGELFF.

This clonotype was picked up a small number of times. The chain has TRBV5-1 and TRBJ1-2, with 8 bases matching TRBD1. Germline V gives CDR1 SGHRS, CDR2 YFSETQ. This CDR3 region has 15 residues. J gave up 4 bases and V 3 bases, and 8 bases lay outside the gene matches. The CDR3 loop is CASSSGQGSGYGYTF. CDR3 coding DNA: TGCGCCAGCAGCTCCGGACAGGGCAGCGGCTATGGCTACACCTTC. The full variable domain, rest sourced from reference TRBV5-1 and TRBJ1-2, is KAGVTQTPRYLIKTRGQQVTLSCSPISGHRSVSWYQQTPGQGLQFLFEYFSETQRNKGNFPGRFSGRQFSNSRSEMNVSTLELGDSALYLCASSSGQGSGYGYTFGSGTRLTVV.

This chain connects TRBV20-1 to TRBJ1-5; D unresolved. Per the germline V gene, CDR1 is DFQATT and CDR2 is SNEGSKA (reference sequence). The CDR3 loop spans 13 amino acids. Trimming stripped 7 bases from V and 4 bases from J, with 14 bases between. The DNA of the CDR3 is TGCAGTGTTACCCGGGGAGGTAATCAGCCCCAGCATTTT. The encoded protein is CSVTRGGNQPQHF.

The table lists this clonotype with many counts. V usage is TRBV12-3 or TRBV12-4 and J usage is TRBJ2-1, with no clear D. The V end was cut by 4 bases, the J end by 8 bases, with 6 bases between. CDR3 length equals 11 residues. In nucleotides, the CDR3 is TGTGCCAGCAGTTCGACACATGAGCAGTTCTTC. This sequence encodes CASSSTHEQFF.

A few counts support this clonotype. CDR3 sequence reads: CASSSNLGGGPLETQYF. The CDR3 DNA reads as TGTGCCAGCAGTTCCAACCTTGGCGGGGGGCCGTTAGAGACCCAGTACTTC. This sequence joins TRBV12-3 or TRBV12-4 and TRBJ2-5, with 8 positions matching TRBD2. The CDR3 is 17 residues long. The trim removed 4 bases at V and 4 bases at J, leaving 14 bases unmatched.

The chain joins TRBV7-8 to TRBJ2-3, with TRBD2 matching 8 bases. With 6 bases clipped from V and 3 bases from J, the junction kept 14 bases outside the gene matches. This CDR3 contains 17 residues. Germline values: CDR1 SGHVS, CDR2 FQNEAQ. CDR3 sequence: CASRPPTGGPRTDTQYF. CDR3 bases: TGTGCCAGCAGACCCCCCACGGGAGGGCCTCGAACAGATACGCAGTATTTT.

This clonotype was observed once. The chain joins TRBV6-2 or TRBV6-3 to TRBJ2-5; D is uncertain. The CDR3 is 16 residues long. V gave up 2 bases and J gave up 1 base, with 14 bases separating them. The germline V gene has CDR1 MNHEY and CDR2 SVGEGT. This CDR3 reads CASSYPGDGLQETQYF. The CDR3 DNA is TGTGCCAGCAGTTACCCCGGTGACGGGCTCCAAGAGACCCAGTACTTC.

The genes are TRBV20-1 and TRBJ2-7, with D tentatively TRBD1 or TRBD2 (5 bases each). The CDR3 runs 12 residues. V gave up 6 bases and J gave up 4 bases, with 13 bases separating them. Germline CDR1 is DFQATT and CDR2 is SNEGSKA (reference sequence). The CDR3 is CSAGASNYEQYF. The CDR3 DNA sequence: TGCAGTGCCGGGGCTTCCAATTACGAGCAGTACTTC.

The chain links TRBV7-2 to TRBJ2-5; no clear D gene. Between the trimmed V and J ends, which lost 6 bases and 5 bases, there was a span of 19 bases. This CDR3 spans 15 amino acids. Germline loops: CDR1 SGHTA, CDR2 FQGNSA. CDR3 region: CASRPLTAARETQYF. In DNA, the CDR3 is TGTGCCAGCAGACCCCTTACTGCGGCCCGGGAGACCCAGTACTTC.

This clonotype was counted ten times or more. This rearrangement joins TRBV4-3 to TRBJ2-3; TRBD2 agrees at 9 bases. The CDR3 sequence is 15 residues long. Losses at the gene ends were 1 base for V and 5 bases for J; bases not matched to a gene: 4. CDR1 is LGHNA, CDR2 YSLEER, per germline. CDR3 sequence: CASSQGFSGGDTQYF. The CDR3 DNA sequence: TGCGCCAGCAGCCAAGGGTTTAGCGGGGGAGATACGCAGTATTTT.

This sequence joins TRBV12-3 or TRBV12-4 and TRBJ2-7; D is possibly TRBD1 or TRBD2 (5 bases each). With 4 bases removed from V and 9 bases from J, the gap between germline ends came to 25 bases. The CDR3 length is 16 residues. CDR3 region: CASSSRSGTRTIRQYF. DNA of the CDR3: TGTGCCAGCAGTTCTCGGTCGGGGACCCGTACGATTAGGCAGTACTTC.

This clonotype was observed a few times. This CDR3 reads CSASLGTGGYEQYF. CDR3 bases: TGCAGTGCTAGTCTAGGGACAGGGGGGTACGAGCAGTACTTC. The rearrangement joins TRBV20-1 to TRBJ2-7, with 11 bases lining up with TRBD1. Germline assignment: CDR1 DFQATT and CDR2 SNEGSKA (reference sequence). Trimming took 3 bases from V and 4 from J; bases not matched to a gene: 5. There are 14 residues in the CDR3.

For the CDR3, the DNA is TGTGCCAGCAGTTTAGGAGTGTTAGGGTCGTTTGGCTACACCTTC. Its translation is CASSLGVLGSFGYTF. This sequence joins TRBV12-3 or TRBV12-4 and TRBJ1-2; no definite D call. CDR3 length equals 15 residues. Trimming took 1 base from V and 7 from J, leaving 16 bases between them.

The chain has TRBV2 and TRBJ1-3; D gene uncertain. CDR3 size: 12 residues. Between the trimmed V and J ends, which lost 1 base and 6 bases, there was a span of 4 bases. Germline lookup yields CDR1 SNHLY and CDR2 FYNNEI. The CDR3 DNA reads TGTGCCAGCAGTGAAGGAGTAAACACCATATATTTT. Encoded protein: CASSEGVNTIYF.